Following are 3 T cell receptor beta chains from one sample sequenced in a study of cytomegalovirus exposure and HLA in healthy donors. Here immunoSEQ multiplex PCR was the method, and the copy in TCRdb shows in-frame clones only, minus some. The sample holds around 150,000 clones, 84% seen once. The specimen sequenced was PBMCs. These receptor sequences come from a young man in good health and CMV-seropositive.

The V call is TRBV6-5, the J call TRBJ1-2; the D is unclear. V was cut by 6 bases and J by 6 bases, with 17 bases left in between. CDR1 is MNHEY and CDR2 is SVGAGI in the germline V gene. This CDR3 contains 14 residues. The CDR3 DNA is TGTGCCAGCAGCTTACTGGAGGGTTGGAATGGCTACACCTTC. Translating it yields CASSLLEGWNGYTF.

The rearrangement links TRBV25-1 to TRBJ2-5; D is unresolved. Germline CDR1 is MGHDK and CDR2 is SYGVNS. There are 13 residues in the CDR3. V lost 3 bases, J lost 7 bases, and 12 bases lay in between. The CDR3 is CASSDRVRSTQYF. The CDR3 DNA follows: TGTGCCAGCAGTGATCGGGTCCGTTCGACCCAGTACTTC.

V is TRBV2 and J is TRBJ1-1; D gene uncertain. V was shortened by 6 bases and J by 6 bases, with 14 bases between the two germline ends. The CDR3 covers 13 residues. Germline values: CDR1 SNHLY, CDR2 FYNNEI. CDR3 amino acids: CASRAAGGAEAFF. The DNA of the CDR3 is TGTGCCAGCAGGGCGGCCGGCGGCGCTGAAGCTTTCTTT.